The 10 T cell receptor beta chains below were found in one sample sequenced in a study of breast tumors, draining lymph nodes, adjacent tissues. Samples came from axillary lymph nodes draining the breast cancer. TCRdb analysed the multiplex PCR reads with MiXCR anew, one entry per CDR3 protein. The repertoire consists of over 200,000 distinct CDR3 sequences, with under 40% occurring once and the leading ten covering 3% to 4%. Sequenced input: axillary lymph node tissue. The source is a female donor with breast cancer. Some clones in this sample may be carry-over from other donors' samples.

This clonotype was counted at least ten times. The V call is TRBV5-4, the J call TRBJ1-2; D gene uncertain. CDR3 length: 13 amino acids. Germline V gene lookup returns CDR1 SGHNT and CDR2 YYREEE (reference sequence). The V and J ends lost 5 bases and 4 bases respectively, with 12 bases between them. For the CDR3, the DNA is TGTGCCAGCAGGGCGGGTGGTGGCTATGGCTACACCTTC. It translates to CASRAGGGYGYTF.

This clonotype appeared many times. The DNA for the CDR3 is TGTGCCAGTAGCCACACGCGTCCCGGGGGGCATCAGCCCCAGCATTTT. Translation gives CASSHTRPGGHQPQHF. The chain links TRBV19 to TRBJ1-5, with a tentative D call TRBD1 (6 bases). V lost 6 bases, J lost 5 bases, and 20 bases lay in between. The CDR3 runs to 16 residues. Germline CDR1 LNHDA, CDR2 SQIVND (reference sequence).

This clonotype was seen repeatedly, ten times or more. The CDR3 DNA reads as TGCAGTGCTAGACTACCGAGGGCTGGCGAGCAGTACTTC. Its translation is CSARLPRAGEQYF. V gene TRBV20-1 combines with J gene TRBJ2-7, with D perhaps matching TRBD2 (5 bases). The germline V gene encodes CDR1 DFQATT and CDR2 SNEGSKA (reference sequence). V lost 2 bases and J lost 6, with 14 bases in between. The CDR3 extends over 13 amino acids.

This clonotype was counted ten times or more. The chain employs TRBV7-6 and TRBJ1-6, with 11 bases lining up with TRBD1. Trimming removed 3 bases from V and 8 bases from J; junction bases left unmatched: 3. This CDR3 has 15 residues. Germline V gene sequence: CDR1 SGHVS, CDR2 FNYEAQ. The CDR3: CASSFRTGGDSPLHF. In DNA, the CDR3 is TGTGCCAGCAGCTTCCGGACAGGGGGCGATTCACCCCTCCACTTT.

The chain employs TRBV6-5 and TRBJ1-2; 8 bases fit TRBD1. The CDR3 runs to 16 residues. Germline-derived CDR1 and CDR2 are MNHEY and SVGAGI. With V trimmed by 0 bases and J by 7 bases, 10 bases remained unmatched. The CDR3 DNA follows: TGTGCCAGCAGTTACTCGGGGACAGGACCCATGGTTGGCTACACCTTC. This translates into CASSYSGTGPMVGYTF.

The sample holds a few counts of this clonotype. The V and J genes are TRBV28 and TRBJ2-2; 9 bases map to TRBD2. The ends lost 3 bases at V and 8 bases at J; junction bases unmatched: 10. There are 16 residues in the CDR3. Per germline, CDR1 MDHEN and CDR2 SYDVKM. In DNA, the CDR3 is TGTGCCAGCAGTTTTCTTGGACTAGCGCTGGAGGGGGAGCTGTTTTTT. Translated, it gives CASSFLGLALEGELFF. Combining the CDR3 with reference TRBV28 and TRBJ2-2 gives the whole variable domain DVKVTQSSRYLVKRTGEKVFLECVQDMDHENMFWYRQDPGLGLRLIYFSYDVKMKEKGDIPEGYSVSREKKERFSLILESASTNQTSMYLCASSFLGLALEGELFFGEGSRLTVL.

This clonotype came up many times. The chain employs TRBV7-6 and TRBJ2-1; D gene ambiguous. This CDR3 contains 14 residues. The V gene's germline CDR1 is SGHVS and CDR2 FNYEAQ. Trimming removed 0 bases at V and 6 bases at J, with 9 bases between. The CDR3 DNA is TGTGCCAGCAGCTTAGCATTAGGTGGCAATGAGCAGTTCTTC. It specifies CASSLALGGNEQFF. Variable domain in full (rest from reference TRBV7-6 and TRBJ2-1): GAGVSQSPRYKVTKRGQDVALRCDPISGHVSLYWYRQALGQGPEFLTYFNYEAQQDKSGLPNDRFSAERPEGSISTLTIQRTEQRDSAMYRCASSLALGGNEQFFGPGTRLTVL.

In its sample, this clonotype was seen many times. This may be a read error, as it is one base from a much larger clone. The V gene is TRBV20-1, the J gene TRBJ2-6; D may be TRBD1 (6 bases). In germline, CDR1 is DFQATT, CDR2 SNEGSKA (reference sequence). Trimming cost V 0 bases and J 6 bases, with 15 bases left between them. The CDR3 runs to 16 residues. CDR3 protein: CSARDPTGTAANVLTF. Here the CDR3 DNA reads TGCAGTGCTAGAGACCCGACAGGAACCGCGGCCAACGTCCTGACTTTC.

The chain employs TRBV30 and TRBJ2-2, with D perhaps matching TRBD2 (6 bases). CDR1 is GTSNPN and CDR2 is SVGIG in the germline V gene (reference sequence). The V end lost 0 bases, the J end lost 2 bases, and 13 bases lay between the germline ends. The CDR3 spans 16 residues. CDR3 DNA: TGTGCCTGGAGTGTAGGAGGGAATAGCAACACCGGGGAGCTGTTTTTT. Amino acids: CAWSVGGNSNTGELFF.

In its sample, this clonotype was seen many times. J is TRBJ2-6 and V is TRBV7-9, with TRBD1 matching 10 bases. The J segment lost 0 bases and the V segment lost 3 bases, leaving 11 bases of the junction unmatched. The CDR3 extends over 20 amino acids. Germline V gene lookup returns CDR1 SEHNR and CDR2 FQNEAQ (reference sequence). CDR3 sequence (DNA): TGTGCCAGCAGCTTGGGACAGGGGTCTGATATTAGCTCTGGGGCCAACGTCCTGACTTTC. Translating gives CASSLGQGSDISSGANVLTF. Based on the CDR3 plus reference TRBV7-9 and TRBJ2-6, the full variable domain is DTGVSQNPRHKITKRGQNVTFRCDPISEHNRLYWYRQTLGQGPEFLTYFQNEAQLEKSRLLSDRFSAERPKGSFSTLEIQRTEQGDSAMYLCASSLGQGSDISSGANVLTFGAGSRLTVL.